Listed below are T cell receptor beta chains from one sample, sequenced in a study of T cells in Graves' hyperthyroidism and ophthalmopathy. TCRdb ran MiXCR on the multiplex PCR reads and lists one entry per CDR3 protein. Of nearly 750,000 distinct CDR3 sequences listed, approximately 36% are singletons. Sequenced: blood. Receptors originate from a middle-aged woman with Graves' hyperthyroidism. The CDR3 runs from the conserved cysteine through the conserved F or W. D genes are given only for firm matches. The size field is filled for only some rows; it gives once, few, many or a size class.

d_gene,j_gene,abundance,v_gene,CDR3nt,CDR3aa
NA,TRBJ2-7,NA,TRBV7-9,TGTGCCTCAGGGACACGGGAAGGCTACGAGCAGTACTTC,CASGTREGYEQYF
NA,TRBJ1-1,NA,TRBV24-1,TGTGCCACGCAGGGGTTCGTCGACACTGAAGCTTTCTTT,CATQGFVDTEAFF
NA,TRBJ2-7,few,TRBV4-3,TGCGCCAGCAGCCAAGAACTGGTTGGGGGTTACGAGCAGTACTTC,CASSQELVGGYEQYF
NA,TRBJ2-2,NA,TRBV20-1,TGCAGCACAGGGACGAACACCGGGGAGCTGTTTTTT,CSTGTNTGELFF
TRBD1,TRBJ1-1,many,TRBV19,TGTGCCAGTAGTATAGGGTTGGGGACAGGGAACACTGAAGCTTTCTTT,CASSIGLGTGNTEAFF
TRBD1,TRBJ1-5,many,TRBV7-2,TGTGCCAGCAGCTTAAGACAGGGGGCTCAGCCCCAGCATTTT,CASSLRQGAQPQHF
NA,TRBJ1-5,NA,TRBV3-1,TGTGCCAGCAGCCAAACTGGGAGGCCCCAGCATTTT,CASSQTGRPQHF
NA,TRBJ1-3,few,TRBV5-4,TGTGCCAGCAGCCCCGCGGAGAGGAGCACCATATATTTT,CASSPAERSTIYF
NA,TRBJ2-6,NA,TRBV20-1,TGCAGTGCTAAAGATGGAGGCTCTGGGGCCAACGTCCTAACTTTC,CSAKDGGSGANVLTF
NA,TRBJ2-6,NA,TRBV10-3,TGTGCCATCAGAGACGGGACTTTC,CAIRDGTF
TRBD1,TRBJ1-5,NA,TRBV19,TGTGCCAGTAGTAACGGGGGACAGGGTTCACGGCCCCAGCATTTT,CASSNGGQGSRPQHF
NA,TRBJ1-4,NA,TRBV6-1,TGTGCCAGCAGTGGCCAGGGAAGGGCTCATAATGAAAAACTGTTTTTT,CASSGQGRAHNEKLFF
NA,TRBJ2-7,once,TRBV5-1,TGCGCCAGCAGCTTTATAGGCGGCCACTCCTACGAGCAGTACTTC,CASSFIGGHSYEQYF
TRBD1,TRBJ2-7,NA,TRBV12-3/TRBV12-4,TGTGCCAGCAGTTTAGGGACAGGGCGTCCTCGAGAGCAGTACTTC,CASSLGTGRPREQYF
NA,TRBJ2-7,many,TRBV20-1,TGCAGTGCTACAGACAGCACCTACGAGCAGTACTTC,CSATDSTYEQYF
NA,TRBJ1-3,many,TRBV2,TGTGCCAGCAGGACAGGTTCGGACACCATATATTTT,CASRTGSDTIYF
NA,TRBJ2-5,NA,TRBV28,TGTGCCAGCACAGACCATCAAATAGGGGAGACCCAGTACTTC,CASTDHQIGETQYF
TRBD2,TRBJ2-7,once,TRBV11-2,TGTGCCAGCAGCTATCACCCGGGGACTAGCGGGGGTAGTCCCTACGAGCAGTACTTC,CASSYHPGTSGGSPYEQYF
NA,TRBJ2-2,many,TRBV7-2,TGTGCCAGCAGCTTAGCCCCCGGGGAGCTGTTTTTT,CASSLAPGELFF
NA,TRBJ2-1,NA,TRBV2,TGTGCCAGCAGTGAAACGGCTAGCGATCGGGATGAGCAGTTCTTC,CASSETASDRDEQFF
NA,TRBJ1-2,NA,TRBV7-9,TGTCAAACCGCCTCCCGCCTCTATGGCTACACCTTC,CQTASRLYGYTF
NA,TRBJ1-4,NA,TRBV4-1,TGCGCCAGCAGCCACCGCCGGAGAGGGGCAACTAATGAAAAACTGTTTTTT,CASSHRRRGATNEKLFF
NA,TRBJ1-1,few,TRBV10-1,TGCGCCAGCAGTGGTACAGTATACACTGAAGCTTTCTTT,CASSGTVYTEAFF
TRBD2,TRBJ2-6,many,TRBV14,TGTGCCAGCAGCCCGCAGTGGGGGGGACCCATCCACTCTGGGGCCAACGTCCTGACTTTC,CASSPQWGGPIHSGANVLTF
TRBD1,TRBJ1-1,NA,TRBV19,TGTGCCTGGAGTGCCACCTACAGGGGTGGAGCTTTCTTT,CAWSATYRGGAFF
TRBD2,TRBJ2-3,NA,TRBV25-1,TGTGCCAGCAGTGAACTAGCGGGGAGCACAGATACGCAGTATTTT,CASSELAGSTDTQYF
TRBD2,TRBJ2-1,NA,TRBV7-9,TGTGCCAGCAGCTTTCACTCAGCTAGCGGAGGACAAAGGCAGTTCTTC,CASSFHSASGGQRQFF
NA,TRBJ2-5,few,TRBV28,TGTGCCAGCAGTTCCCCCCTGGGAGGGGGCGCGAACGGAGAGACCCAGTACTTC,CASSSPLGGGANGETQYF
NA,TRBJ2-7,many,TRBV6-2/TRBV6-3,TGTGCCAGCAGGACGGGACAAAACTCCTACGAGCAGTACTTC,CASRTGQNSYEQYF
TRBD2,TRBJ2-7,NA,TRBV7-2,TGTGCCAGCAACTTAGAAGCTAGCGGAGCCTACGAGCAGTACTTC,CASNLEASGAYEQYF
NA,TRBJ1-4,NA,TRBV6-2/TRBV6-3,TGTGCCAGCAGTTACTCTTCTGTAGGTGAAAAACTGTTTTTT,CASSYSSVGEKLFF
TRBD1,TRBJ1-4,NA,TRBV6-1,TGTGCCAGCAGTTCGACAGGGGCGGAGGAAAGACTGTTTTTT,CASSSTGAEERLFF
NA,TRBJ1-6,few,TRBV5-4,TGTGCCAGCAGCAGTCCGGACAGAATTTCACCCCTCCACTTT,CASSSPDRISPLHF
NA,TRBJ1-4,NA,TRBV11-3,TGTGCCAGCAGCTTATGGTTTTTAGTCCCGGACAGCCCAACTAATGAAAAACTGTTTTTT,CASSLWFLVPDSPTNEKLFF
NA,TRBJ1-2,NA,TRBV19,TGTGCCAGTAGTACCCCAGGGTTTGGCTACACCTTC,CASSTPGFGYTF
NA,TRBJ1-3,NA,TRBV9,TGTGCCAGCAGCGTGGGGGGGGATGGGAACACCATATATTTT,CASSVGGDGNTIYF
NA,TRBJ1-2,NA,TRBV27,TGTGCCAGCAGTTTATACGTCGACTATGGCTACACCTTC,CASSLYVDYGYTF
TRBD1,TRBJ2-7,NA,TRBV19,TGCGCCAGCAGCCACTCAGCGACAGGGGAAGGCTACGAGCAGTACTTC,CASSHSATGEGYEQYF
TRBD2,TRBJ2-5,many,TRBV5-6,TGTGCCAGCAGCTTGGAGACTAGCGGTCTGGAGACCCAGTACTTC,CASSLETSGLETQYF
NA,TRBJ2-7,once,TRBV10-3,TGTGCCAAGCGGACGGGCATTACCTACGAGCAGTACTTC,CAKRTGITYEQYF
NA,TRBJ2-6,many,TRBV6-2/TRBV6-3,TGTGCCAGCAGTTTACACTCTGGGGCCAACGTCCTGACTTTC,CASSLHSGANVLTF
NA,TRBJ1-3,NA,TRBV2,TGTGCCAGCAGCCAAGGACCCTCTGGAAACACCATATATTTT,CASSQGPSGNTIYF
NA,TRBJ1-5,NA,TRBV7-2,TGTGCCAGCAGCGTCAATAGGGGGCAGCCCCAGCATTTT,CASSVNRGQPQHF
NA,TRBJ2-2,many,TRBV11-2,TGTGCCAGCAGTCATCGGACCGGGGAGCTGTTTTTT,CASSHRTGELFF
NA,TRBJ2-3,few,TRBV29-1,TGCAGCGTCCGAGACCCCACAGATACGCAGTATTTT,CSVRDPTDTQYF
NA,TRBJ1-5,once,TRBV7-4,TGTGCCAGCAGTAAGGGACTATTCAGGGGTGGTAGCAATCAGCCCCAGCATTTT,CASSKGLFRGGSNQPQHF
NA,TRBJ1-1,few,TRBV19,TGTGCCAGTAGTATGGCTCAGATCGGGGACACTGAAGCTTTCTTT,CASSMAQIGDTEAFF
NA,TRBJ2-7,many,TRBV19,TGTGCCAGTAGTACCTACAGGTTCAACGAGCAGTACTTC,CASSTYRFNEQYF
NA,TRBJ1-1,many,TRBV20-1,TGCAGTGCTAGAAGCCAGGCCGCTGAAGCTTTCTTT,CSARSQAAEAFF
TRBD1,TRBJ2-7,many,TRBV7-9,TGTGCCAGCAGCCCTGGACAGGGGAGAGAGCAGTACTTC,CASSPGQGREQYF
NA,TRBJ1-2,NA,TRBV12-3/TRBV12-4,TGTGCCAGCAGTCGACCGGGACAAATTAACTATGGCTACACCTTC,CASSRPGQINYGYTF
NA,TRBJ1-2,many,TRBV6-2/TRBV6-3,TGTGCCAGCAGTTCCGATACTACGTACTATGGCTACACCTTC,CASSSDTTYYGYTF
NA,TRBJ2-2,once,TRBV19,TGTGCCAGTAGTCGGAGGGGCAACACCGGGGAGCTGTTTTTT,CASSRRGNTGELFF
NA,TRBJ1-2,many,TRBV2,TGTGCCAGCACTACCTTGAGATATGGCTACACCTTC,CASTTLRYGYTF
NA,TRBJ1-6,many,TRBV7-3,TGTGCCAGCAGCTTGGGACCCTCTAATTCACCCCTCCACTTT,CASSLGPSNSPLHF